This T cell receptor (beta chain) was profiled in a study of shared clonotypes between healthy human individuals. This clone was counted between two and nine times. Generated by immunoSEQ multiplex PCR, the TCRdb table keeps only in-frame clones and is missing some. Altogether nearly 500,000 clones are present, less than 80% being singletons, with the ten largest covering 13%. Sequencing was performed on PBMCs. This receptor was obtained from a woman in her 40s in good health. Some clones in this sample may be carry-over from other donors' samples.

CDR3 in amino acids: CASSYSGGSGANVLTF. The CDR3 DNA is TGTGCCAGCAGTTACTCCGGGGGGTCTGGGGCCAACGTCCTGACTTTC. V gene TRBV6-5 combines with J gene TRBJ2-6; 7 nucleotides align to TRBD2. Germline V gives CDR1 MNHEY, CDR2 SVGAGI. CDR3 length: 16 residues. The junction had 0 bases not matched to a gene; V was cut back by 0 bases and J by 1 base.